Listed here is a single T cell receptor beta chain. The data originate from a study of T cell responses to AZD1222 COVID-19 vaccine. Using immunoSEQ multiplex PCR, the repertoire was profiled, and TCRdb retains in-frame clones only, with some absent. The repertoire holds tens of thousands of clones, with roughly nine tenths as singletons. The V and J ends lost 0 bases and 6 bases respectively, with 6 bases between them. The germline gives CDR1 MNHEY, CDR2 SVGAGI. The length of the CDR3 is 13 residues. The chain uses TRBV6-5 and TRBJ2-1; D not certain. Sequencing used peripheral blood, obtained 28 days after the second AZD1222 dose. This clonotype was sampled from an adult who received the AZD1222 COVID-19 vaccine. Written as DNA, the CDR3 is TGTGCCAGCAGTTACTCGAGAGGCAATGAGCAGTTCTTC. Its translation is CASSYSRGNEQFF.